The text below deals with one TCR beta chain. This entry belongs to a study of cytomegalovirus exposure and HLA in healthy donors. Researchers ran the PCR with 60 Vbeta and 13 Jbeta primers. The protocol was immunoSEQ multiplex PCR, while the TCRdb copy is restricted to in-frame clones and leaves out a portion. The table records tens of thousands of clones, about 84% of them present only once. CDR3 size: 15 residues. The V gene's germline CDR1 is MNHNY and CDR2 SVGAGI (reference sequence). V was clipped by 7 bases and J by 0 bases, with 13 bases between them. The source of this sequence is a female donor in good health and CMV-seronegative. The rearrangement links TRBV6-6 to TRBJ1-5; D possibly corresponds to TRBD1 (6 bases). Sequences were obtained from PBMCs. The CDR3, as DNA: TGTGCCAGCACCAGGACAGCTAATAGCAATCAGCCCCAGCATTTT. Translation gives CASTRTANSNQPQHF.